This note documents a single TCR beta chain sequence. As yet, its antigen is unknown. The data were taken from a study of CD8+CD57+ T cells in acquired aplastic anemia. At the level of the study: The mean DNA yield obtained from sorted CD4+ and CD8+ cells came to approximately 3 ug. Healthy donor CD4+ cell samples had a mean of roughly 10 million reads.

V was trimmed by 8 bases and J by 11 bases, leaving 17 bases between them. CDR1 and CDR2 (germline): KGHDR, SFDVKD. This CDR3 is 12 amino acids long. TCR beta VDJ combinations and CDR3 sequences were profiled from genomic DNA. TCRdb independently ran MiXCR on the reads; one entry per CDR3 protein. The table records tens of thousands of distinct CDR3 sequences, 76% of them present only once. Findings of the study overall: Between patients and controls, CD8+ Simpson's diversity did not vary significantly.

What was sequenced was sorted CD4+, CD8+, or CD8+CD57+ T cells (not recorded which) from PBMCs. The genes are TRBV24-1 and TRBJ1-1, with TRBD1 as a possible D gene (5 bases). The sequence was obtained from a human donor in good health, serving as a control. In nucleotides, the CDR3 is TGTGCCACCAAAGACAGCCACAACAATGCTTTCTTT. Translating it yields CATKDSHNNAFF.